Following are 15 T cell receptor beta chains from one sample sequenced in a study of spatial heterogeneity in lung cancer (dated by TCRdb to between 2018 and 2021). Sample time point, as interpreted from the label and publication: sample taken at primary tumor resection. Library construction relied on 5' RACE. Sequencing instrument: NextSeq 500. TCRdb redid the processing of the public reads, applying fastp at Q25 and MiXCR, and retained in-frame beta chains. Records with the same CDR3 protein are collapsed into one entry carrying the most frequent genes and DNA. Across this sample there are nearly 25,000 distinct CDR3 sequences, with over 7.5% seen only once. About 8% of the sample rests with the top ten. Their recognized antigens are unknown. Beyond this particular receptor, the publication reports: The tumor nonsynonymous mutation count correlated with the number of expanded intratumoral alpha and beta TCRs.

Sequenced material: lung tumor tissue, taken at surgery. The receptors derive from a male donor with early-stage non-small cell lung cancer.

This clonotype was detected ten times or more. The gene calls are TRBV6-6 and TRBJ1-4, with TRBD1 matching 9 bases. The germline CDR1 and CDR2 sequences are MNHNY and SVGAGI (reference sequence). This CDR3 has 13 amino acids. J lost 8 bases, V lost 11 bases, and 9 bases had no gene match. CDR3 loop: CAVGGTGSEKLFF. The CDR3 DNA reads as TGTGCCGTGGGCGGGACAGGGAGCGAAAAACTGTTTTTT.

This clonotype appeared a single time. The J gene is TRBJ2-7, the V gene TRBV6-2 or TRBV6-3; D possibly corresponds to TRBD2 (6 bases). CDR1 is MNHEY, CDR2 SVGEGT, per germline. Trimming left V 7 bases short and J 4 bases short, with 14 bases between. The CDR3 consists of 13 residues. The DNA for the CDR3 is TGTGCCAGCACCTTGCGGAGCGGGTACGAGCAGTACTTC. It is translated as CASTLRSGYEQYF.

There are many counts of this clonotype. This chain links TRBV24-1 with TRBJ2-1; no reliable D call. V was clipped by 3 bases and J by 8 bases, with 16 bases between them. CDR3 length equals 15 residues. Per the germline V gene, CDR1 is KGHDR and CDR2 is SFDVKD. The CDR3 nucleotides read TGTGCCACCAGTGATCCCGAGCTTGATGGGGATGAGCAGTTCTTC. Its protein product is CATSDPELDGDEQFF.

The CDR3 DNA sequence: TGCAGTGCCCCGGCCGGGGACCTAGGCTCCTACGAGCAGTACTTC. It codes for CSAPAGDLGSYEQYF. The gene calls are TRBV20-1 and TRBJ2-7; the D gene could be TRBD1 or TRBD2 (5 bases each). V lost 6 bases to trimming and J lost 0 bases, with 18 bases between them. The CDR3 runs to 15 residues. Germline loops: CDR1 DFQATT, CDR2 SNEGSKA (reference sequence).

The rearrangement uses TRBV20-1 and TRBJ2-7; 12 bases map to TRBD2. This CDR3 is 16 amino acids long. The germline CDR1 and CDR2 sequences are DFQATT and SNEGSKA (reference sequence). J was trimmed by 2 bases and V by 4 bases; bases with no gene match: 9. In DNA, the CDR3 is TGCAGTGCTAAGAGGGCTAGCGGGAGGGAGACCTACGAGCAGTACTTC. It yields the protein CSAKRASGRETYEQYF.

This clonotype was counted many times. CDR3 loop: CASTPSEFGELFF. The CDR3 bases are TGTGCCAGCACCCCGAGCGAATTCGGGGAGCTGTTTTTT. The chain couples TRBV21-1 to TRBJ2-2. TRBV21-1 represents a pseudogene. The CDR3 loop spans 13 amino acids.

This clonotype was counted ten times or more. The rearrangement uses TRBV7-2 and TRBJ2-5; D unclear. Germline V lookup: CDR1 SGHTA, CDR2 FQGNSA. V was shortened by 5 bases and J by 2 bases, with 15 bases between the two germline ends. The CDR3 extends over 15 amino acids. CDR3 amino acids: CASSPRSARQETQYF. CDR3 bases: TGTGCCAGCAGCCCCCGCTCTGCCAGGCAAGAGACCCAGTACTTC.

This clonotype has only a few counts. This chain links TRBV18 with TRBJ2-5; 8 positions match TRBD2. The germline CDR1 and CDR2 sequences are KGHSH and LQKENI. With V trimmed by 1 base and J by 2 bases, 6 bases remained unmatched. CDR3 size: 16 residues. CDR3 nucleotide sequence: TGTGCCAGCTCACCACTGGCGGGACTAGTACAAGAGACCCAGTACTTC. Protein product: CASSPLAGLVQETQYF.

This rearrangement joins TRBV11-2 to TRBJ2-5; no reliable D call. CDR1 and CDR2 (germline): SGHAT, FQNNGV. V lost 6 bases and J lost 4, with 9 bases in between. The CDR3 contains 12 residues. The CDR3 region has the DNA TGTGCCAGCAGTTTGATTGGAGAGACCCAGTACTTC. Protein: CASSLIGETQYF.

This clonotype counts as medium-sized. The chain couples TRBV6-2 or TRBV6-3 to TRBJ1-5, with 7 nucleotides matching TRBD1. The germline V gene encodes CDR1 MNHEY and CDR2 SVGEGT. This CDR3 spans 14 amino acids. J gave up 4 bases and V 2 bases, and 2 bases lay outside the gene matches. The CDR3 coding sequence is TGTGCCAGCAGTTACCCAGGGGGGAATCAGCCCCAGCATTTT. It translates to CASSYPGGNQPQHF.

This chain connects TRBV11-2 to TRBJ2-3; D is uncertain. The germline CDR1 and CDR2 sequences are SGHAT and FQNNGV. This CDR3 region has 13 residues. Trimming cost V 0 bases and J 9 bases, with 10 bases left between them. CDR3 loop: CASSLEIIGTQYF. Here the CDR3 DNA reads TGTGCCAGCAGCTTAGAAATTATAGGCACGCAGTATTTT.

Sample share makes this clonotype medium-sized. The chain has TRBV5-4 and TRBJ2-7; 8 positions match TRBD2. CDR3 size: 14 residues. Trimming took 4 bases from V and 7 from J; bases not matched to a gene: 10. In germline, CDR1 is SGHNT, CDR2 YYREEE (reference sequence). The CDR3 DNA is TGTGCCAGCAGCCGCGGGACGGGACTAGGGGAGCAGTACTTC. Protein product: CASSRGTGLGEQYF. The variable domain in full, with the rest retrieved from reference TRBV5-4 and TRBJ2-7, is ETGVTQSPTHLIKTRGQQVTLRCSSQSGHNTVSWYQQALGQGPQFIFQYYREEENGRGNFPPRFSGLQFPNYSSELNVNALELDDSALYLCASSRGTGLGEQYFGPGTRLTVT.

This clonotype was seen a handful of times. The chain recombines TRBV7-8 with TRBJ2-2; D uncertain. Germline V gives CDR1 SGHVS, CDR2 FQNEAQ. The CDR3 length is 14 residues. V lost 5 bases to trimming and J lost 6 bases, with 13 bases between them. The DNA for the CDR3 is TGTGCCAGCAGCCCTAACCGGTTGTCCGGGGAGCTGTTTTTT. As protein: CASSPNRLSGELFF.

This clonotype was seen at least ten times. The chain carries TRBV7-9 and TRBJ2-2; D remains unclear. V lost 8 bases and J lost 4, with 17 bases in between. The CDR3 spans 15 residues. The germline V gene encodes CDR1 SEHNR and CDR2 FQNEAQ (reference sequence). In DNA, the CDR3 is TGTGCCAGCGGTGCACCCTGGGCCACCACCGGGGAGCTGTTTTTT. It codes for CASGAPWATTGELFF.

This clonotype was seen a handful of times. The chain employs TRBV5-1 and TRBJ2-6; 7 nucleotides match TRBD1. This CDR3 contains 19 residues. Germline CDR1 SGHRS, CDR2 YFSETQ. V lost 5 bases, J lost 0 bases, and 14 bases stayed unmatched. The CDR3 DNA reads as TGCGCCAGCAGTAACTCGTTAGGGACAGTCATCTCTGGGGCCAACGTCCTGACTTTC. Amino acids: CASSNSLGTVISGANVLTF.